These 18 T cell receptor beta chains came from one sample sequenced in a study of blood T cells in healthy people across ages. A second PCR of about 7 to 12 cycles used a sample-barcoded 5' primer and a J-beta primer mix. TCRdb re-called the 5' RACE reads through MiXCR, storing one row per CDR3 protein. Of around 780,000 distinct CDR3 sequences listed, about 56% are singletons. The sequenced sample consisted of blood. The receptors originated from a middle-aged man in good health.

The genes are TRBV20-1 and TRBJ2-5; the D gene is possibly TRBD2 (6 bases). The tail of the sequence fits TRBJ2-7 better, so the J call may be wrong. The CDR3 is 13 residues long. Germline V gene data show CDR1 as DFQATT and CDR2 as SNEGSKA (reference sequence). Here the CDR3 reads CSARDSRGREQYF. CDR3 DNA sequence: TGCAGTGCTAGAGATTCGCGGGGTCGCGAGCAGTACTTC.

The table lists this clonotype with a few counts. The chain couples TRBV4-3 to TRBJ2-1; TRBD2 matches 7 bases. Germline CDR1 reads LGHNA; CDR2 reads YSLEER. The J segment lost 5 bases and the V segment lost 0 bases, leaving 4 bases of the junction unmatched. There are 15 residues in the CDR3. This CDR3 reads CASSQDGGGNNEQFF. The CDR3 coding sequence is TGCGCCAGCAGCCAAGATGGGGGGGGTAACAATGAGCAGTTCTTC.

The rearrangement uses TRBV7-8 and TRBJ2-2, with 10 positions matching TRBD1. In germline, CDR1 is SGHVS, CDR2 FQNEAQ. The CDR3 spans 15 residues. V lost 11 bases to trimming and J lost 3 bases; unmatched junction nucleotides: 9. DNA of the CDR3: TGTGCCGGAGCCCCCGGGACAGGGGACACCGGGGAGCTGTTTTTT. It codes for CAGAPGTGDTGELFF. The complete variable domain, with remaining parts taken from reference TRBV7-8 and TRBJ2-2, reads GAGVSQSPRYKVAKRGQDVALRCDPISGHVSLFWYQQALGQGPEFLTYFQNEAQLDKSGLPSDRFFAERPEGSVSTLKIQRTQQEDSAVYLCAGAPGTGDTGELFFGEGSRLTVL.

J is TRBJ2-7 and V is TRBV2, with TRBD2 identical over 9 bases. V lost 3 bases, J lost 3 bases, and 9 bases stayed unmatched. The CDR3 is 16 amino acids. Germline V gives CDR1 SNHLY, CDR2 FYNNEI. The CDR3, as DNA: TGTGCCAGCAGTGAGTATCGCGGGAGGGAGAGCTACGAGCAGTACTTC. It codes for CASSEYRGRESYEQYF.

This clonotype was seen a handful of times. The chain has TRBV4-3 and TRBJ2-1; D may be TRBD2 (5 bases). The ends were cut back, 1 base at V and 7 bases at J, with 8 bases in the middle. Germline CDR1 and CDR2: LGHNA and YSLEER. The CDR3 has 13 amino acids. For the CDR3, the DNA is TGCGCCAGCAGCCAAGGATCGGGGAATGAGCAGTTCTTC. Translation: CASSQGSGNEQFF.

V usage is TRBV15 and J usage is TRBJ2-1; the match to TRBD2 covers 9 bases. Germline CDR1 reads LNHNV; CDR2 reads YYDKDF (reference sequence). The CDR3 has 15 amino acids. Losses at the gene ends were 8 bases for V and 1 base for J; bases not matched to a gene: 6. This CDR3 reads CATWRGGASYNEQFF. CDR3 coding DNA: TGTGCCACCTGGCGCGGGGGGGCGTCCTACAATGAGCAGTTCTTC.

The V call is TRBV9, the J call TRBJ1-1; D is perhaps TRBD1 (5 bases). V was cut by 0 bases and J by 0 bases, with 9 bases left in between. The CDR3 has 15 amino acids. The V gene's germline CDR1 is SGDLS and CDR2 YYNGEE. CDR3 loop: CASSVEAGMNTEAFF. The CDR3 DNA reads TGTGCCAGCAGCGTAGAGGCAGGGATGAACACTGAAGCTTTCTTT.

This CDR3 is CAAPQAWEQYF. CDR3 sequence (DNA): TGTGCCGCCCCACAGGCTTGGGAGCAGTACTTC. This chain uses TRBV28 with TRBJ2-5, with D perhaps TRBD1 or TRBD2 (5 bases each). The CDR3 loop spans 11 amino acids. With 11 bases removed from V and 11 bases from J, the gap between germline ends came to 18 bases. Looked up from germline, CDR1 is MDHEN and CDR2 is SYDVKM.

This clonotype was detected a few times. The chain recombines TRBV27 with TRBJ2-1; D might be TRBD2 (5 bases). The CDR3 has 14 residues. V gave up 2 bases and J gave up 8 bases, with 13 bases separating them. Germline CDR1 is MNHEY and CDR2 is SMNVEV (reference sequence). The CDR3 region has the DNA TGTGCCAGCAGTTTAATGGCGGGCGCCCATGAGCAGTTCTTC. Residues: CASSLMAGAHEQFF.

This clonotype turned up a few times. The rearrangement joins TRBV6-1 to TRBJ2-6; D gene uncertain. V gave up 7 bases and J gave up 0 bases, with 7 bases separating them. This CDR3 is built from 14 residues. CDR1 and CDR2 (germline): MNHNS, SASEGT. The CDR3 DNA reads as TGTGCCAGCATAGTGTACTCTGGGGCCAACGTCCTGACTTTC. It translates to CASIVYSGANVLTF.

This clonotype turned up a few times. The V call is TRBV24-1, the J call TRBJ2-3; 8 bases align to TRBD1. CDR3 length: 16 residues. Germline lookup yields CDR1 KGHDR and CDR2 SFDVKD. V lost 5 bases to trimming and J lost 0 bases; unmatched junction nucleotides: 6. This chain's CDR3 is CATSVTGVVSTDTQYF. In nucleotides, the CDR3 is TGTGCCACCAGTGTGACAGGGGTGGTTAGCACAGATACGCAGTATTTT.

This clonotype was observed once. This sequence joins TRBV9 and TRBJ2-3, with D unresolved. This CDR3 has 12 residues. Trimming stripped 0 bases from V and 6 bases from J, with 5 bases between. Germline CDR1 reads SGDLS; CDR2 reads YYNGEE. This CDR3 is CASSVAADTQYF. The CDR3 DNA reads as TGTGCCAGCAGCGTAGCGGCGGATACGCAGTATTTT.

In DNA, the CDR3 is TGTGCCAGCAGCTTAGAACACGGATCCACTGAAGCTTTCTTT. Translating gives CASSLEHGSTEAFF. The chain employs TRBV7-9 and TRBJ1-1, with unresolved D. Germline V gives CDR1 SEHNR, CDR2 FQNEAQ (reference sequence). This CDR3 spans 14 amino acids. Between the trimmed V and J ends, which lost 1 base and 4 bases, there was a span of 10 bases.

This clonotype has just a few counts. The rearrangement uses TRBV12-3 or TRBV12-4 and TRBJ1-2; D not resolved. This CDR3 comprises 14 residues. V lost 1 base and J 5 bases, leaving 11 bases between the germline ends. In DNA form, the CDR3 reads TGTGCCAGCAGTTTAGTCGGCCAGACTTATGGCTACACCTTC. It is translated as CASSLVGQTYGYTF.

This chain joins TRBV2 and TRBJ1-2, with TRBD1 matching over 9 bases. The CDR3 is 15 residues long. Germline assignment: CDR1 SNHLY and CDR2 FYNNEI. The V and J ends lost 6 bases and 6 bases, in that order; junction bases with no gene match: 11. The CDR3 bases are TGTGCCAGCAGGGGCTGGGGACAGGGAGGGGATGGCTACACCTTC. This codes for CASRGWGQGGDGYTF.

V and J are TRBV27 and TRBJ2-7; tentatively, D is TRBD1 (8 bases). With 3 bases removed from V and 0 bases from J, the gap between germline ends came to 12 bases. Germline-derived CDR1 and CDR2 are MNHEY and SMNVEV (reference sequence). The CDR3 is 15 residues long. The CDR3 reads CASSLNRGGSYEQYF. For the CDR3, the DNA is TGTGCCAGCAGTTTGAACAGGGGGGGCTCCTACGAGCAGTACTTC.

The V and J genes are TRBV6-1 and TRBJ2-3; D gene ambiguous. Germline CDR1 and CDR2: MNHNS and SASEGT. The CDR3 contains 13 residues. Trimming removed 6 bases from V and 4 bases from J, with 11 bases in between. The CDR3 bases are TGTGCCAGCAGAGAGAACAGCCCAGATACGCAGTATTTT. Protein sequence: CASRENSPDTQYF.

The table lists this clonotype with a few counts. The V gene is TRBV7-4, the J gene TRBJ2-7; 7 bases are shared with TRBD1. This CDR3 has 15 amino acids. With 6 bases clipped from V and 2 bases from J, the junction kept 10 bases outside the gene matches. Germline CDR1 SGHVT, CDR2 SQSDAQ. CDR3: CASRHKRDSAYEQYF. The CDR3 DNA sequence: TGTGCCAGCAGACACAAACGGGACAGTGCCTACGAGCAGTACTTC.